The 32 T cell receptor beta chains given below trace back to one sample, sequenced in a study of T cells in Graves' hyperthyroidism and ophthalmopathy. RNA transcripts yielded amplified TCR beta CDR3 regions. TCR CDR3 underwent first-round RT-PCR with the HTBI primer set. TCRdb fed the multiplex PCR reads into MiXCR, producing one record per CDR3 protein. The sample comprises approximately 510,000 distinct CDR3 sequences, about 46% of which are singletons, and 35% to 50% rests with the top ten. The sample consisted of peripheral blood or thyroid tissue (not recorded which). Receptors were obtained from an adult woman with Graves' disease, either hyperthyroidism or ophthalmopathy (not recorded which).

The chain links TRBV20-1 to TRBJ1-1, with D maybe TRBD1 (5 bases). Germline values: CDR1 DFQATT, CDR2 SNEGSKA (reference sequence). The CDR3 is 14 amino acids. Trimming removed 1 base at V and 4 bases at J, with 13 bases between. In DNA, the CDR3 is TGCAGTGCTAGAGCCCTCGGGACGTTCACTGAAGCTTTCTTT. Translating it yields CSARALGTFTEAFF.

Turning to this clonotype: With a much larger clone just one base away, this may be a read error. The chain joins TRBV14 to TRBJ1-1, with 9 bases lining up with TRBD1. CDR3 length: 18 residues. The germline V gene encodes CDR1 SGHDN and CDR2 FVKESK. After removal of 1 base from V and 4 bases from J, the junction contained 13 bases not matched to a gene. The CDR3 loop is CASSQVPSQGAVGTEAFF. The CDR3 bases are TGTGCCAGCAGCCAAGTCCCCTCACAGGGGGCCGTCGGCACTGAAGCTTTCTTT. Using reference TRBV14 and TRBJ1-1 for the parts outside the CDR3, the full variable domain is EAGVTQFPSHSVIEKGQTVTLRCDPISGHDNLYWYRRVMGKEIKFLLHFVKESKQDESGMPNNRFLAERTGGTYSTLKVQPAELEDSGVYFCASSQVPSQGAVGTEAFFGQGTRLTVV.

Comment on this clonotype: A much larger clone sits a single nucleotide away, making a read error possible. The rearrangement uses TRBV5-1 and TRBJ2-5; weak D call: TRBD2 (5 bases). The CDR3 has 11 amino acids. The germline gives CDR1 SGHRS, CDR2 YFSETQ. The CDR3 here is CAGSGSETQYF. CDR3 sequence (DNA): TGCGCCGGCAGCGGCTCCGAGACCCAGTACTTC.

J is TRBJ2-5 and V is TRBV5-1, with D possibly TRBD1 on 6 matching bases. This CDR3 comprises 15 residues. The V end lost 6 bases, the J end lost 5 bases, and 20 bases lay between the germline ends. CDR1 is SGHRS and CDR2 is YFSETQ in the germline V gene. The CDR3 nucleotides are TGCGCCAGCACCCTGGGACATCTGGCTGCGGAGACCCAGTACTTC. Translated, it gives CASTLGHLAAETQYF.

This sequence joins TRBV11-2 and TRBJ1-3; 7 nucleotides match TRBD1. This CDR3 is built from 17 residues. Trimming at V came to 2 bases and at J to 0 bases, leaving 7 bases not matched to a gene. Germline lookup yields CDR1 SGHAT and CDR2 FQNNGV. Here the CDR3 reads CASSLNGQALSGNTIYF. CDR3 coding DNA: TGTGCCAGCAGCTTAAACGGACAGGCCCTCTCTGGAAACACCATATATTTT.

This clonotype came up a few times. One junction end disagrees with the germline gene, perhaps due to a read error. The chain employs TRBV11-2 and TRBJ1-5; the D is unclear. From germline, CDR1 is SGHAT and CDR2 FQNNGV. The CDR3 consists of 8 residues. The CDR3 reads CASSQVPF. The CDR3 bases are TGTGCCAGCAGCCAAGTGCCTTTT.

This clonotype occurred once. V is TRBV20-1 and J is TRBJ1-2; D remains unclear. The CDR3 sequence is 11 residues long. Germline V gene data show CDR1 as DFQATT and CDR2 as SNEGSKA (reference sequence). The V gene lost 6 bases and the J gene lost 4 bases, with 9 bases spanning the gap. Here the CDR3 reads CSAMKTYGYTF. In DNA form, the CDR3 reads TGCAGTGCCATGAAAACCTATGGCTACACCTTC.

This clonotype occurred many times. V gene TRBV19 combines with J gene TRBJ1-2; D is uncertain. Germline loops: CDR1 LNHDA, CDR2 SQIVND (reference sequence). The V and J ends lost 3 bases and 5 bases respectively, with 10 bases between them. This CDR3 contains 13 residues. The CDR3 DNA sequence: TGTGCCAGTAGTATCCGGGAGCTTTATGGCTACACCTTC. It is translated as CASSIRELYGYTF.

This clonotype was recorded at least ten times. This chain connects TRBV10-1 to TRBJ1-1; D is undetermined. CDR1 is WNHNN and CDR2 is SYGVQD in the germline V gene (reference sequence). The length of the CDR3 is 13 residues. The V gene lost 2 bases and the J gene lost 2 bases, with 6 bases spanning the gap. In nucleotides, the CDR3 is TGCGCCAGCAGTGAGGCGTTTAACACTGAAGCTTTCTTT. Translated, it gives CASSEAFNTEAFF.

This clonotype turned up a few times. The chain carries TRBV6-1 and TRBJ1-2; the D gene is possibly TRBD1 (5 bases). CDR1 is MNHNS, CDR2 SASEGT, per germline. CDR3 length equals 14 residues. V shed 6 bases and J shed 1 base, with 12 bases lying between them. The CDR3 sequence: CASRGTADNYGYTF. The CDR3 nucleotides are TGTGCCAGCAGAGGGACGGCCGATAACTATGGCTACACCTTC.

This clonotype showed up just a few times. This sequence joins TRBV5-4 and TRBJ2-2; 10 positions agree with TRBD2. After removal of 1 base from V and 2 bases from J, the junction contained 5 bases not matched to a gene. The CDR3 length is 17 residues. The V gene's germline CDR1 is SGHNT and CDR2 YYREEE (reference sequence). CDR3 nucleotides: TGTGCCAGCAGCTTGACTGCTAGCGGGGGCAACACCGGGGAGCTGTTTTTT. This encodes CASSLTASGGNTGELFF.

This clonotype was seen many times. The chain joins TRBV20-1 to TRBJ2-5, with 8 bases aligning to TRBD1. The CDR3 totals 16 residues. Germline V gives CDR1 DFQATT, CDR2 SNEGSKA (reference sequence). V lost 1 base and J lost 0; bases outside the gene matches: 7. CDR3 nucleotide sequence: TGCAGTGCTAGAGGAATGGCAGGGGGCTACCAAGAGACCCAGTACTTC. Translating gives CSARGMAGGYQETQYF.

This chain uses TRBV10-3 with TRBJ2-7; the D is unclear. The germline V gene encodes CDR1 ENHRY and CDR2 SYGVKD. This CDR3 region has 13 residues. Trimming cost V 9 bases and J 0 bases, with 12 bases left between them. The CDR3 here is CAINDGSSYEQYF. CDR3 coding DNA: TGTGCCATTAATGACGGTAGCTCCTACGAGCAGTACTTC.

The chain employs TRBV5-4 and TRBJ1-2; 10 bases are shared with TRBD1. This CDR3 contains 18 residues. V shed 3 bases, J shed 8 bases, and the junction held 19 bases outside the gene matches. The germline V gene has CDR1 SGHNT and CDR2 YYREEE (reference sequence). CDR3 sequence reads: CASSSTWTGGNQLAGYTF. The CDR3 nucleotides read TGTGCCAGCAGCTCGACATGGACAGGGGGAAATCAACTGGCGGGCTACACCTTC.

This chain connects TRBV29-1 to TRBJ2-2; D may be TRBD1 or TRBD2 (5 bases each). Deletions cut 2 bases from V and 1 base from J, with 8 bases between. The germline CDR1 and CDR2 sequences are SQVTM and ANQGSEA. This CDR3 has 14 amino acids. The CDR3 nucleotides read TGCAGCGTTGAACGGGACCTGAACACCGGGGAGCTGTTTTTT. It is translated as CSVERDLNTGELFF.

This clonotype was picked up many times. V usage is TRBV6-1 and J usage is TRBJ2-5, with 7 bases fitting TRBD2. CDR1 and CDR2 (germline): MNHNS, SASEGT. The V gene end was trimmed by 1 base and the J gene end by 5 bases; junction bases not matched to a gene: 7. The CDR3 has 15 amino acids. The CDR3, as DNA: TGTGCCAGCAGTGAAGTAGCGGGCCAAGTGGAGACCCAGTACTTC. Translated, it gives CASSEVAGQVETQYF.

The V and J genes are TRBV18 and TRBJ1-1, with no clear D. V gave up 6 bases and J gave up 0 bases, with 11 bases separating them. The CDR3 runs 14 residues. Germline loops: CDR1 KGHSH, CDR2 LQKENI. In DNA form, the CDR3 reads TGTGCCAGCTCTCCCCAGGAGATGAACACTGAAGCTTTCTTT. This codes for CASSPQEMNTEAFF.

V usage is TRBV2 and J usage is TRBJ2-5; 11 bases match TRBD2. The CDR3 is made up of 15 amino acids. Germline V gives CDR1 SNHLY, CDR2 FYNNEI. Trimming at V came to 6 bases and at J to 5 bases, leaving 8 bases not matched to a gene. CDR3 sequence: CASSVTTSGMETQYF. As DNA, the CDR3 is TGTGCCAGCAGCGTCACGACTAGCGGGATGGAGACCCAGTACTTC.

The chain couples TRBV4-2 to TRBJ1-4, with 8 positions matching TRBD1. This CDR3 comprises 17 residues. J gave up 0 bases and V 1 base, and 4 bases lay outside the gene matches. Per germline, CDR1 LGHNA and CDR2 YNFKEQ. CDR3 sequence reads: CASSQGWTGTTNEKLFF. For the CDR3, the DNA is TGTGCCAGCAGCCAAGGATGGACAGGGACAACTAATGAAAAACTGTTTTTT.

This chain uses TRBV29-1 with TRBJ2-5; TRBD2 matches 7 bases. The CDR3 covers 14 residues. V shed 1 base, J shed 7 bases, and the junction held 9 bases outside the gene matches. In germline, CDR1 is SQVTM, CDR2 ANQGSEA. The CDR3 DNA follows: TGCAGCGTTGAAGGTCGGGGGGTAGAGGGGACCCAGTACTTC. Residues: CSVEGRGVEGTQYF.

In this sample, this clonotype turned up once. The V and J genes are TRBV12-3 or TRBV12-4 and TRBJ1-1; the D gene is possibly TRBD1 (6 bases). Trimming left V 4 bases short and J 10 bases short, with 16 bases between. The CDR3 consists of 13 residues. The CDR3: CASSYLGTPRAFF. The DNA for the CDR3 is TGTGCCAGCAGTTACCTTGGGACACCTCGAGCTTTCTTT.

The chain employs TRBV29-1 and TRBJ1-2; TRBD1 might be the D (5 bases). Germline CDR1 SQVTM, CDR2 ANQGSEA. CDR3 length equals 13 residues. Deletions cut 0 bases from V and 8 bases from J, with 13 bases between. For the CDR3, the DNA is TGCAGCGTTGAAGACAGGAGGGGCGAAGGCTACACCTTC. It translates to CSVEDRRGEGYTF.

The gene calls are TRBV10-2 and TRBJ2-7; D might be TRBD2 (5 bases). The CDR3 extends over 12 amino acids. CDR1 is WSHSY, CDR2 SAAADI, per germline. Between the trimmed V and J ends, which lost 10 bases and 6 bases, there was a span of 16 bases. The CDR3 loop is CATSTRGSEQYF. The CDR3 region has the DNA TGCGCCACCTCGACTCGGGGATCCGAGCAGTACTTC.

In its sample, this clonotype was seen a few times. V and J are TRBV15 and TRBJ1-5, with 9 bases that match TRBD1. V dropped 8 bases and J dropped 5; count of bases not matched to a gene: 4. Germline CDR1 reads LNHNV; CDR2 reads YYDKDF (reference sequence). This CDR3 has 13 amino acids. The CDR3 reads CATRQGVDQPQHF. The CDR3 DNA follows: TGTGCCACCCGACAGGGGGTCGATCAGCCCCAGCATTTT.

About this clonotype: A read error may account for a junction end that differs from germline. This chain links TRBV10-1 with TRBJ1-1; D uncertain. Germline V gene lookup returns CDR1 WNHNN and CDR2 SYGVQD (reference sequence). There are 14 residues in the CDR3. The CDR3 region is CASSQFSLNIEALF. The DNA for the CDR3 is TGCGCCAGCAGCCAATTTTCTTTGAACATTGAAGCTTTGTTT.

The chain links TRBV29-1 to TRBJ2-2; D possibly matches TRBD1 or TRBD2 (6 bases each). This CDR3 contains 14 residues. V was clipped by 1 base and J by 3 bases, with 9 bases between them. The V gene's germline CDR1 is SQVTM and CDR2 ANQGSEA. As DNA, the CDR3 is TGCAGCGTTGAAGGGGGGGCGGACACCGGGGAGCTGTTTTTT. Translation: CSVEGGADTGELFF.

In its sample, this clonotype was seen many times. V usage is TRBV29-1 and J usage is TRBJ2-5; unclear D gene. The CDR3 consists of 12 residues. Germline V gives CDR1 SQVTM, CDR2 ANQGSEA. V was trimmed by 5 bases and J by 2 bases, leaving 9 bases between them. The CDR3: CSVRLNQETQYF. DNA of the CDR3: TGCAGCGTTCGATTAAATCAAGAGACCCAGTACTTC.

This sequence joins TRBV4-1 and TRBJ1-6, with D possibly being TRBD1 (5 bases). The germline gives CDR1 MGHRA, CDR2 YSYEKL. The V gene lost 2 bases and the J gene lost 3 bases, with 14 bases spanning the gap. The CDR3 loop spans 17 amino acids. The CDR3 region is CASSQTLQGNYNSPLHF. CDR3 sequence (DNA): TGCGCCAGCAGCCAAACGTTGCAGGGCAACTATAATTCACCCCTCCACTTT.

CDR3 loop: CASSEEPTGGEETQYF. Written as DNA, the CDR3 is TGTGCCAGCAGTGAAGAACCGACAGGGGGTGAAGAGACCCAGTACTTC. The V gene is TRBV6-1, the J gene TRBJ2-5, with 9 positions matching TRBD1. V lost 1 base to trimming and J lost 3 bases; unmatched junction nucleotides: 6. The CDR3 is made up of 16 amino acids. Germline values: CDR1 MNHNS, CDR2 SASEGT.

This clonotype was counted ten times or more. The chain is built from TRBV20-1 and TRBJ2-5, with TRBD2 matching 10 bases. From germline, CDR1 is DFQATT and CDR2 SNEGSKA (reference sequence). The CDR3 spans 15 residues. After removal of 6 bases from V and 2 bases from J, the junction contained 9 bases not matched to a gene. CDR3: CSAQPGAGGQETQYF. The CDR3 coding sequence is TGCAGTGCACAGCCCGGAGCGGGAGGGCAAGAGACCCAGTACTTC.

This clonotype was picked up many times. This chain uses TRBV20-1 with TRBJ1-2; no reliable D call. The CDR3 loop spans 9 amino acids. The germline CDR1 and CDR2 sequences are DFQATT and SNEGSKA (reference sequence). The ends were cut back, 3 bases at V and 8 bases at J, with 4 bases in the middle. CDR3 DNA sequence: TGCAGTGCTAGTCTGGGCTACACCTTC. It specifies CSASLGYTF.

The table lists this clonotype with many counts. V and J are TRBV19 and TRBJ2-2; 14 bases agree with TRBD2. Germline CDR1 LNHDA, CDR2 SQIVND (reference sequence). This CDR3 has 18 residues. V dropped 5 bases and J dropped 2; count of bases not matched to a gene: 7. The CDR3 DNA sequence: TGTGCCAGTAGTCTCTACGGACTAGCGGGAGGTAACACCGGGGAGCTGTTTTTT. Protein: CASSLYGLAGGNTGELFF.